This T cell receptor beta chain stems from a study of T-cell reconstitution after alpha-beta-depleted transplantation in children (dated by TCRdb to the mid-2010s). With regard to the full study: Using TCR repertoire profiling, the study quantitatively followed how T-cell immune reconstitution unfolded in children after TCRalphabeta/CD19-depleted allogeneic hematopoietic cell transplantation.

Trimming takes 3 bases off V and 5 bases off J; junction bases not matched to a gene: 4. Per the germline V gene, MNHNS is the CDR1 and SASEGT is the CDR2. Inclusive of the bounding cysteine and phenylalanine, the CDR3 is 15 residues long. The DNA shown is the 45-base CDR3, in frame from base 1. In the case of this clonotype: Its antigen is still unknown. Base qualities are not recorded, but no much larger clone differs from it by a single base.

The receptor library was made with PCR. TCRdb lists the instrument as Illumina HiSeq 2500. Molecular barcoding was employed in the preparation of TCR libraries, with unique molecular identifiers being used to normalize TCRbeta repertoire quantification. Starting from the raw public reads, TCRdb applied fastp trimming at Q25, assembled clones with MiXCR and retained in-frame beta chains. A single entry per CDR3 protein holds the most common genes and DNA from its merged rows. Across this sample there are 500,000 to 600,000 distinct CDR3 sequences, with around a third seen only once. Around 2.5% of the sample rests with the top ten.

The sequencing here drew on PBMCs from the stem cell graft donor, taken from the stem cell graft. The chain links TRBV6-1 with TRBJ2-1, with 10 bases aligning to TRBD2. The receptor comes from a human donor who donated a stem cell graft to a child with aplastic anemia. The encoded CDR3 is CASSDGLADHNEQFF. The nucleotides read TGTGCCAGCAGTGATGGACTAGCGGACCACAATGAGCAGTTCTTC.